These 8 T cell receptor beta chains were all obtained from the same sample, sequenced in a study of blood T cell repertoires in COVID-19. Sequencing used immunoSEQ multiplex PCR; TCRdb keeps in-frame clones, though not all of them. The table lists 83,000 or so clones, around nine tenths of them singletons, with 7% to 9% in the top ten. Sequencing was performed on peripheral blood. The receptors were sampled from a man older than 75 with active or convalescent COVID-19.

This chain joins TRBV11-2 and TRBJ1-3; maybe TRBD1 (5 bases). This CDR3 spans 15 amino acids. Germline CDR1 SGHAT, CDR2 FQNNGV. Trimming left V 2 bases short and J 0 bases short, with 8 bases between. CDR3 amino acids: CASSLSQGSGNTIYF. The CDR3 DNA follows: TGTGCCAGCAGCTTAAGCCAGGGCTCTGGAAACACCATATATTTT.

The rearrangement links TRBV11-3 to TRBJ1-1; D may be TRBD1 (5 bases). The CDR3 spans 13 residues. Germline V lookup: CDR1 SGHNT, CDR2 YENEEA. V dropped 4 bases and J dropped 2 bases, with 8 bases sitting between them. The CDR3 coding sequence is TGTGCCAGCAGCTGGGGCCCTAACACTGAAGCTTTCTTT. Its protein product is CASSWGPNTEAFF.

This chain uses TRBV15 with TRBJ2-4, with 7 bases lining up with TRBD1. This CDR3 has 17 residues. Trimming took 11 bases from V and 0 from J; bases not matched to a gene: 16. The germline CDR1 and CDR2 sequences are LNHNV and YYDKDF (reference sequence). CDR3 in amino acids: CAGRGQTSRRAKNIQYF. The CDR3 nucleotides are TGTGCCGGCAGGGGACAGACTTCGAGGAGAGCCAAAAACATTCAGTACTTC.

The chain is built from TRBV5-1 and TRBJ1-1; perhaps TRBD1 as D (6 bases). The germline V gene encodes CDR1 SGHRS and CDR2 YFSETQ. There are 14 residues in the CDR3. Trimming cost V 3 bases and J 5 bases, with 14 bases left between them. CDR3 in amino acids: CASSSQGRGTEAFF. The CDR3 DNA is TGCGCCAGCAGCTCACAGGGTAGGGGTACTGAAGCTTTCTTT.

The chain carries TRBV11-2 and TRBJ2-2, with 8 bases aligning to TRBD1. The germline V gene encodes CDR1 SGHAT and CDR2 FQNNGV. This CDR3 is built from 16 residues. After removal of 1 base from V and 7 bases from J, the junction contained 8 bases not matched to a gene. The CDR3 coding sequence is TGTGCCAGCAGCTTAGGGTTGCAGGGGGCTGGCGGGGAGCTGTTTTTT. As protein: CASSLGLQGAGGELFF.

In DNA, the CDR3 is TGTGCCAGCAGACGTGCCAGCGGGGGGTATGAGACCCAGTACTTC. This translates into CASRRASGGYETQYF. V gene TRBV6-5 combines with J gene TRBJ2-5; 9 bases agree with TRBD2. The V gene's germline CDR1 is MNHEY and CDR2 SVGAGI. Trimming cost V 6 bases and J 5 bases; bases outside gene matches: 10. There are 15 residues in the CDR3.

The V call is TRBV27, the J call TRBJ2-3; D gene uncertain. Germline loops: CDR1 MNHEY, CDR2 SMNVEV (reference sequence). There are 14 residues in the CDR3. The V and J ends lost 5 bases and 5 bases respectively, with 14 bases between them. The CDR3 is CASSPRPRQDTQYF. The CDR3 nucleotides read TGTGCCAGCAGTCCCCGTCCCAGGCAAGATACGCAGTATTTT.

This clone was detected only a few times. CDR3 DNA: TGTGCCAGCAGCCAAGATGGGAGCTGGATCAATGAGCAGTTCTTC. Protein sequence: CASSQDGSWINEQFF. This chain connects TRBV3-1 (or the pseudogene TRBV3-2) to TRBJ2-1; D might be TRBD2 (5 bases). The V end lost 0 bases, the J end lost 6 bases, and 12 bases lay between the germline ends. The CDR3 length is 15 residues. The germline CDR1 and CDR2 sequences are LGHDT and YNNKEL (reference sequence).